Below, one TCR beta chain is given with its context. The antigen remains undetermined. A much larger clonotype is one base distant, so this may be a read error. Full-length variable regions came from constant-region reverse primers plus semi-nested Nested Universal Primer A PCR. Using its own MiXCR run on the 5' RACE reads, TCRdb lists one record per CDR3 protein. The data show roughly 39,000 distinct CDR3 sequences, 15% to 20% seen once. This CDR3 comprises 13 residues. Trimming cost V 0 bases and J 4 bases, with 7 bases left between them. Germline assignment: CDR1 SGHRS and CDR2 YFSETQ. Purified naive CD4+ T cells were depleted of CD25+ Tregs. Study-wide findings and caveats: Tumor memory CD4+ T cell TCR gene usage clustered with blood and lymph node memory CD4+ cells and lymph node naive CD4+ cells.

The chain is built from TRBV5-1 and TRBJ1-2; D is ambiguous. Sequencing used naive CD4+ T cells sorted from a lymph node. The subset was: naive CD4+ T cells, CD4+CD45RA+CD25-. The TCR was taken from a female donor with breast cancer. The CDR3 nucleotides read TGCGCCAGCAGCTTGGCCTCCTCCTATGGCTACACCTTC. This gives the protein CASSLASSYGYTF.